These 21 T cell receptor beta chains were sequenced from one sample in a study of T cell changes during pregnancy in multiple sclerosis. Sequencing used immunoSEQ multiplex PCR; TCRdb keeps in-frame clones, though not all of them. The table has about 36,000 clones, roughly 93% seen once. This specimen consisted of CD4+ T cells from peripheral blood mononuclear cells, obtained in the first trimester of pregnancy. The receptors stem from a female donor with multiple sclerosis, enrolled in a pregnancy study.

The J gene is TRBJ2-1, the V gene TRBV9; possible D gene TRBD1, 6 bases. V lost 3 bases and J 1 base, leaving 14 bases between the germline ends. The CDR3 runs 16 residues. Germline V gene lookup returns CDR1 SGDLS and CDR2 YYNGEE. The CDR3 region has the DNA TGTGCCAGCAGCGACCAACAGGGTTGGTCCTACAATGAGCAGTTCTTC. Its translation: CASSDQQGWSYNEQFF.

The V call is TRBV7-9, the J call TRBJ2-2; D possibly corresponds to TRBD2 (6 bases). CDR3 length equals 14 residues. Trimming took 5 bases from V and 4 from J, leaving 11 bases between them. The germline V gene encodes CDR1 SEHNR and CDR2 FQNEAQ (reference sequence). The chain's CDR3 is CASSRSGFTGELFF. The CDR3 region has the DNA TGTGCCAGCAGCCGTAGCGGATTCACCGGGGAGCTGTTTTTT.

V and J are TRBV7-8 and TRBJ1-2, with D unresolved. The V end lost 3 bases, the J end lost 0 bases, and 17 bases lay between the germline ends. The CDR3 covers 17 residues. Germline CDR1 is SGHVS and CDR2 is FQNEAQ. CDR3 DNA: TGTGCCAGCAGCTTTAAGGCCTCTAGAGGGACTAACTATGGCTACACCTTC. Translated, it gives CASSFKASRGTNYGYTF.

The gene calls are TRBV11-2 and TRBJ1-2; a weak D match, TRBD1 (6 bases). Trimming removed 3 bases from V and 3 bases from J, with 14 bases in between. Germline lookup yields CDR1 SGHAT and CDR2 FQNNGV. CDR3 length: 15 amino acids. In DNA form, the CDR3 reads TGTGCCAGCAGCTTGATCCTGGGGGCAGACTATGGCTACACCTTC. Its protein is CASSLILGADYGYTF.

This rearrangement joins TRBV27 to TRBJ1-5, with D possibly matching TRBD1 (5 bases). Looked up from germline, CDR1 is MNHEY and CDR2 is SMNVEV (reference sequence). The V gene lost 0 bases and the J gene lost 1 base, with 13 bases spanning the gap. This CDR3 contains 17 residues. This CDR3 is CASSLSPGRASNQPQHF. For the CDR3, the DNA is TGTGCCAGCAGTTTATCCCCGGGCAGGGCAAGCAATCAGCCCCAGCATTTT.

The CDR3 protein is CSGGGEYEQYF. CDR3 coding DNA: TGCAGCGGGGGGGGCGAATACGAGCAGTACTTC. The gene calls are TRBV20-1 and TRBJ2-7, with 8 bases fitting TRBD2. The CDR3 consists of 11 residues. The germline V gene encodes CDR1 DFQATT and CDR2 SNEGSKA (reference sequence).

This sequence joins TRBV10-3 and TRBJ1-1; TRBD1 is a possible D gene (6 bases). Trimming shortened V by 4 bases and J by 5 bases, and 11 bases separated the two germline ends. Germline CDR1 reads ENHRY; CDR2 reads SYGVKD. The CDR3 runs to 13 residues. Written as DNA, the CDR3 is TGTGCCATCAGTGTTGGGGGCGGGACTGAAGCTTTCTTT. Translating gives CAISVGGGTEAFF.

This clone came up once. This chain uses TRBV15 with TRBJ1-2; the D gene is possibly TRBD1 (6 bases). The ends were cut back, 5 bases at V and 3 bases at J, with 13 bases in the middle. CDR1 and CDR2 from the germline V gene are LNHNV and YYDKDF (reference sequence). This CDR3 region has 14 residues. The CDR3 is CATSDGGRDYGYTF. As DNA, the CDR3 is TGTGCCACCAGCGACGGGGGGCGGGACTATGGCTACACCTTC.

The rearrangement uses TRBV30 and TRBJ2-1; 10 bases fit TRBD2. V was clipped by 8 bases and J by 6 bases; unmatched bases: 10. The length of the CDR3 is 14 residues. Germline CDR1 is GTSNPN and CDR2 is SVGIG (reference sequence). The CDR3 spells CALLIAGGRNEQFF. DNA for the CDR3: TGTGCCCTCCTAATAGCGGGAGGTCGCAATGAGCAGTTCTTC. Combining the CDR3 with reference TRBV30 and TRBJ2-1 gives the whole variable domain SQTIHQWPATLVQPVGSPLSLECTVEGTSNPNLYWYRQAAGRGLQLLFYSVGIGQISSEVPQNLSASRPQDRQFILSSKKLLLSDSGFYLCALLIAGGRNEQFFGPGTRLTVL.

The chain uses TRBV6-5 and TRBJ1-2; 9 nucleotides align to TRBD1. Losses at the gene ends were 6 bases for V and 5 bases for J; bases not matched to a gene: 10. CDR3 length: 15 residues. Germline CDR1 reads MNHEY; CDR2 reads SVGAGI. The CDR3 DNA reads as TGTGCCAGCAGGCCAGAGACAGGGGGAGGTTATGGCTACACCTTC. Its protein is CASRPETGGGYGYTF.

The gene calls are TRBV27 and TRBJ2-7, with 9 bases matching TRBD1. The CDR3 has 15 amino acids. V lost 7 bases, J lost 2 bases, and 9 bases stayed unmatched. The germline V gene encodes CDR1 MNHEY and CDR2 SMNVEV (reference sequence). CDR3 nucleotide sequence: TGTGCCAGCACCCGGCGGGACAGGGACGCCTACGAGCAGTACTTC. It translates to CASTRRDRDAYEQYF.

The V and J genes are TRBV2 and TRBJ2-3; maybe TRBD2 (5 bases). The germline CDR1 and CDR2 sequences are SNHLY and FYNNEI. The CDR3 loop spans 16 amino acids. The V end was cut by 6 bases, the J end by 6 bases, with 22 bases between. The CDR3 DNA sequence: TGTGCCAGCAGCCCTCTAAGTCATAGGAGAGGGGATACGCAGTATTTT. Its translation: CASSPLSHRRGDTQYF. Supplemented by reference TRBV2 and TRBJ2-3, the full variable domain reads EPEVTQTPSHQVTQMGQEVILRCVPISNHLYFYWYRQILGQKVEFLVSFYNNEISEKSEIFDDQFSVERPDGSNFTLKIRSTKLEDSAMYFCASSPLSHRRGDTQYFGPGTRLTVL.

This sequence joins TRBV29-1 and TRBJ2-3; 8 bases line up with TRBD2. Germline-derived CDR1 and CDR2 are SQVTM and ANQGSEA. V shed 6 bases and J 7 bases; nucleotides not matched to a gene: 9. The CDR3 is made up of 13 amino acids. The CDR3 DNA is TGCAGCGTCGGGACTAGGTCAGGTAATACGCAGTATTTT. Its translation: CSVGTRSGNTQYF.

The rearrangement joins TRBV6-5 to TRBJ1-1; tentative D call: TRBD1 (5 bases). CDR1 is MNHEY, CDR2 SVGAGI, per germline. CDR3 length: 14 residues. The ends were cut back, 7 bases at V and 4 bases at J, with 16 bases in the middle. DNA of the CDR3: TGTGCCAGCACCTCGGGGGGAAGGAGCACTGAAGCTTTCTTT. Translated: CASTSGGRSTEAFF.

The chain recombines TRBV5-4 with TRBJ1-2, with D possibly being TRBD1 (5 bases). The CDR3 length is 16 residues. Trimming stripped 0 bases from V and 5 bases from J, with 17 bases between. Looked up from germline, CDR1 is SGHNT and CDR2 is YYREEE (reference sequence). CDR3 in amino acids: CASSLGTRRGDYGYTF. CDR3 nucleotide sequence: TGTGCCAGCAGCTTGGGAACAAGGCGGGGGGATTATGGCTACACCTTC.

This chain connects TRBV30 to TRBJ2-5, with D possibly being TRBD2 (6 bases). Deletions cut 2 bases from V and 5 bases from J, with 12 bases between. Germline values: CDR1 GTSNPN, CDR2 SVGIG (reference sequence). The CDR3 is 13 residues long. CDR3 in amino acids: CAWSTGVGETQYF. The CDR3 region has the DNA TGTGCCTGGAGTACGGGGGTTGGGGAGACCCAGTACTTC.

CDR3 region: CASSRAAGYQPQHF. DNA of the CDR3: TGTGCCAGCTCACGAGCCGCCGGGTATCAGCCCCAGCATTTT. The chain uses TRBV18 and TRBJ1-5; D is ambiguous. Trimming pared 4 bases from V and 5 bases from J, leaving 12 bases between. Germline CDR1 is KGHSH and CDR2 is LQKENI. This CDR3 has 14 residues. Variable domain in full (rest from reference TRBV18 and TRBJ1-5): NAGVMQNPRHLVRRRGQEARLRCSPMKGHSHVYWYRQLPEEGLKFMVYLQKENIIDESGMPKERFSAEFPKEGPSILRIQQVVRGDSAAYFCASSRAAGYQPQHFGDGTRLSIL.

CDR3 amino acids: CASSSLTGLGYTF. The CDR3 region has the DNA TGTGCCAGCAGTTCCCTCACAGGGTTAGGCTACACCTTC. The chain uses TRBV6-6 and TRBJ1-2, with D possibly TRBD1 on 6 matching bases. Germline V gene sequence: CDR1 MNHNY, CDR2 SVGAGI (reference sequence). The CDR3 length is 13 residues. V shed 4 bases and J shed 8 bases, with 14 bases lying between them.

The chain joins TRBV6-6 to TRBJ2-2, with D maybe TRBD2 (7 bases). V was shortened by 7 bases and J by 6 bases, with 21 bases between the two germline ends. There are 16 residues in the CDR3. CDR1 is MNHNY, CDR2 SVGAGI, per germline (reference sequence). CDR3 bases: TGTGCCAGCATGCGGGGGCACTCGGGTGTAGCCGGGGAGCTGTTTTTT. It encodes CASMRGHSGVAGELFF.

The gene calls are TRBV5-5 and TRBJ1-2; D might be TRBD1 (5 bases). Trimming took off 4 bases at V and 3 bases at J, with 19 bases between the two ends. CDR1 and CDR2 (germline): SGHKS, YYEKEE (reference sequence). The CDR3 has 16 residues. The CDR3 coding sequence is TGTGCCAGCAGCCCCGGGCCCCGACAGATTTACTATGGCTACACCTTC. Translated, it gives CASSPGPRQIYYGYTF.

The rearrangement joins TRBV7-2 to TRBJ2-1, with TRBD1 matching 7 bases. The CDR3 runs 17 residues. Per the germline V gene, CDR1 is SGHTA and CDR2 is FQGNSA. The V and J ends lost 4 bases and 4 bases, in that order; junction bases with no gene match: 13. This CDR3 reads CASSSPPRDSTYNEQFF. DNA for the CDR3: TGTGCCAGCAGCTCTCCGCCCCGGGACAGCACTTACAATGAGCAGTTCTTC.